Listed below are T cell receptor beta chains from one sample, sequenced in a study of blood T cell repertoires in COVID-19. Repertoires were generated with immunoSEQ multiplex PCR, while TCRdb's copy carries only in-frame clones and drops some. This sample has approximately 200,000 clones, with about 87% found just once. Sample: PBMCs or T cells enriched from blood (not recorded which). These receptors were collected from a woman in her 30s who had been exposed to COVID-19. CDR3s include the opening cysteine and the closing phenylalanine or tryptophan. A D gene is named only where the DNA matches it firmly. Size tells how often a clone was seen (once, few, many) or the class of an expanded clone, and some rows leave it out.

v_gene	j_gene	abundance	d_gene	CDR3aa	CDR3nt
TRBV2	TRBJ1-2	NA	TRBD1	CASMRDRGLDGYTF	TGTGCCAGCATGCGGGACAGGGGTCTGGATGGCTACACCTTC
TRBV29-1	TRBJ2-7	NA	NA	CSVETSPRDSTYEQYF	TGCAGCGTTGAGACGTCTCCGCGGGACAGTACATACGAGCAGTACTTC
TRBV2	TRBJ1-5	NA	TRBD1	CASSGVRTGDQPQHF	TGTGCCAGCAGTGGGGTCCGGACAGGGGATCAGCCCCAGCATTTT
TRBV6-5	TRBJ1-2	NA	NA	CASSYTENYGYTF	TGTGCCAGCAGTTACACAGAAAACTATGGCTACACCTTC
TRBV6-1	TRBJ2-7	NA	TRBD1	CASREGQEGYEQYF	TGTGCCAGCAGGGAAGGACAGGAAGGCTACGAGCAGTACTTC
TRBV10-3	TRBJ2-3	once	NA	CAISEEGVEDTQYF	TGTGCCATCAGCGAGGAGGGGGTAGAGGATACGCAGTATTTT
TRBV27	TRBJ2-2	NA	NA	CASSPASSSGELFF	TGTGCCAGCAGTCCCGCCTCTAGCTCTGGGGAGCTGTTTTTT
TRBV4-1	TRBJ2-5	NA	TRBD1	CASSQDSSTGETQYF	TGCGCCAGCAGCCAAGATTCTTCGACAGGGGAGACCCAGTACTTC
TRBV10-1	TRBJ2-1	NA	TRBD2	CASSDIGTSGSVNEQFF	TGCGCCAGCAGTGACATAGGGACTAGCGGGAGTGTCAATGAGCAGTTCTTC
TRBV5-5	TRBJ2-1	few	TRBD2	CASSLFQSSGGLPYNEQFF	TGTGCCAGCAGCCTCTTCCAATCTAGCGGGGGACTACCTTACAATGAGCAGTTCTTC
TRBV6-5	TRBJ1-3	NA	NA	CASRRGSSGNTIYF	TGTGCCAGCCGACGGGGGTCCTCTGGAAACACCATATATTTT
TRBV5-1	TRBJ1-1	NA	TRBD1	CASSFNRGAEAFF	TGCGCCAGCAGCTTTAACAGGGGTGCTGAAGCTTTCTTT
TRBV5-1	TRBJ2-5	few	TRBD1	CASSLDGRGQETQYF	TGCGCCAGCAGCTTGGACGGCAGGGGGCAGGAGACCCAGTACTTC
TRBV15	TRBJ2-5	NA	NA	CATSDRVRETQYF	TGTGCCACCAGTGACCGGGTTCGGGAGACCCAGTACTTC
TRBV18	TRBJ1-5	NA	NA	CASSPNRGNQPQHF	TGTGCCAGCTCACCGAACAGGGGCAATCAGCCCCAGCATTTT
TRBV4-2	TRBJ2-7	NA	NA	CASSHTTGIYEQYF	TGTGCCAGCAGCCACACGACAGGAATCTACGAGCAGTACTTC
TRBV2	TRBJ2-3	NA	TRBD2	CARSSGTSASDTQYF	TGTGCCAGGAGCTCGGGGACTAGCGCTTCAGATACGCAGTATTTT
TRBV4-2	TRBJ1-1	NA	TRBD1	CASRGQGLTEAFF	TGTGCCAGCAGGGGACAGGGATTAACTGAAGCTTTCTTT
TRBV6-6	TRBJ1-2	NA	TRBD1	CASSDRQGDGYTF	TGTGCCAGCAGTGATAGACAGGGGGATGGCTACACCTTC
TRBV6-6	TRBJ2-6	once	TRBD1	CASSQQGANRWANVLTF	TGTGCCAGCAGTCAACAGGGGGCTAATAGGTGGGCCAACGTCCTGACTTTC
TRBV19	TRBJ1-1	once	NA	CASSIEPAAKEAFF	TGTGCCAGTAGTATAGAACCGGCAGCGAAAGAAGCTTTCTTT
TRBV5-1	TRBJ1-6	NA	NA	CASSPEGTYNSPLHF	TGCGCCAGCAGCCCAGAGGGAACCTATAATTCACCCCTCCACTTT
TRBV18	TRBJ1-4	NA	TRBD1	CASSPGTGGLGEKLFF	TGTGCCAGCTCACCGGGGACAGGGGGCCTTGGTGAAAAACTGTTTTTT
TRBV28	TRBJ1-5	NA	NA	CASSLSRGYQPQHF	TGTGCCAGCAGTTTATCCAGGGGATATCAGCCCCAGCATTTT
TRBV27	TRBJ2-1	NA	TRBD2	CASSRGRFSNEQFF	TGTGCCAGCTCGCGGGGGAGATTCTCTAATGAGCAGTTCTTC
TRBV15	TRBJ1-2	few	NA	CATSSSPAAGYGYTF	TGTGCCACCAGCAGTTCTCCCGCCGCAGGGTATGGCTACACCTTC
TRBV5-1	TRBJ2-1	NA	TRBD2	CASSLGGGLSNEQFF	TGCGCCAGCAGCTTGGGGGGAGGGTTGAGCAATGAGCAGTTCTTC
TRBV5-1	TRBJ2-1	NA	TRBD2	CASSESSGQGYEQFF	TGCGCCAGCAGCGAGTCTAGCGGGCAAGGGTATGAGCAGTTCTTC
TRBV2	TRBJ2-7	NA	NA	CASTQRALYEQYF	TGTGCCAGCACCCAGAGGGCCCTCTACGAGCAGTACTTC
TRBV15	TRBJ1-2	NA	TRBD1	CATSRGGQAVDGYTF	TGTGCCACCAGCAGAGGGGGACAGGCGGTCGACGGCTACACCTTC
TRBV24-1	TRBJ2-7	NA	NA	CATSSTGAYEQYF	TGTGCCACCAGTTCCACTGGAGCCTACGAGCAGTACTTC
TRBV6-4	TRBJ2-3	NA	TRBD2	CASSERGVTDTQYF	TGTGCCAGCAGTGAGCGGGGGGTTACAGATACGCAGTATTTT
TRBV6-5	TRBJ1-5	NA	NA	CASSYSTVNNQPQHF	TGTGCCAGCAGTTACTCGACAGTTAACAATCAGCCCCAGCATTTT
TRBV2	TRBJ1-3	NA	NA	CASKRDTMGLRTGNTIYF	TGTGCCAGCAAGCGGGACACTATGGGTTTGAGGACTGGAAACACCATATATTTT
TRBV5-5	TRBJ2-1	NA	TRBD2	CASSFGLAGGKDNEQFF	TGTGCCAGCAGCTTCGGACTAGCGGGAGGGAAAGACAATGAGCAGTTCTTC
TRBV13	TRBJ2-3	NA	TRBD2	CASSPPGLAGDTQYF	TGTGCCAGCAGCCCACCAGGACTAGCGGGAGATACGCAGTATTTT
TRBV12-3/TRBV12-4	TRBJ2-3	NA	NA	CASSSVLAATQYF	TGTGCCAGCAGTTCCGTTCTAGCAGCCACGCAGTATTTT
TRBV10-3	TRBJ2-1	NA	TRBD2	CAIRVSGSNEQFF	TGTGCCATCCGGGTTAGCGGGAGCAATGAGCAGTTCTTC
TRBV27	TRBJ1-1	NA	TRBD1	CASRALGDRAYNTEAFF	TGTGCCAGCAGGGCCCTGGGGGACAGGGCATACAACACTGAAGCTTTCTTT
TRBV19	TRBJ2-5	many	NA	CASGRTGGETQYF	TGTGCCTCAGGGCGTACGGGGGGCGAGACCCAGTACTTC
TRBV19	TRBJ1-1	few	NA	CASSITVGLGMNTEAFF	TGTGCCAGTAGTATAACGGTTGGTCTCGGGATGAACACTGAAGCTTTCTTT
TRBV28	TRBJ1-1	once	NA	CASSLSYRVVTEAFF	TGTGCCAGCAGCCTCTCCTACAGGGTGGTCACTGAAGCTTTCTTT
TRBV29-1	TRBJ2-1	NA	TRBD2	CSVSGLAGDYEQFF	TGCAGCGTTTCGGGACTAGCGGGAGACTATGAGCAGTTCTTC
TRBV5-4	TRBJ1-2	NA	TRBD1	CASSFYRDRGPYGYTF	TGTGCCAGCAGCTTTTACCGGGACAGAGGCCCCTATGGCTACACCTTC
TRBV5-5	TRBJ2-7	NA	TRBD2	CASSTAPSGSYEQYF	TGTGCCAGCAGCACCGCCCCTAGCGGCTCCTACGAGCAGTACTTC
TRBV30	TRBJ1-6	NA	TRBD1	CAWGSPGQGYNSPLHF	TGTGCCTGGGGATCCCCGGGACAGGGGTACAATTCACCCCTCCACTTT
TRBV5-1	TRBJ2-3	NA	TRBD1	CASVLRTGGTDTQYF	TGCGCCAGCGTATTACGGACAGGGGGAACAGATACGCAGTATTTT
TRBV7-9	TRBJ2-7	NA	TRBD1	CASSLDTGVYEQYF	TGTGCCAGCAGCTTAGACACAGGGGTATACGAGCAGTACTTC
TRBV6-5	TRBJ1-3	NA	NA	CASSYRGSGNTIYF	TGTGCCAGCAGTTACAGGGGCTCTGGAAACACCATATATTTT
TRBV10-1	TRBJ2-6	NA	TRBD2	CASSGTSGIGGANVLTF	TGCGCCAGCAGTGGGACTAGCGGGATCGGGGGGGCCAACGTCCTGACTTTC
TRBV2	TRBJ1-1	NA	NA	CASSAGFNTEAFF	TGTGCCAGCAGTGCAGGTTTTAACACTGAAGCTTTCTTT
TRBV2	TRBJ1-4	NA	TRBD1	CASTSDRRNEKLFF	TGTGCCAGCACCTCGGACAGGCGTAATGAAAAACTGTTTTTT
TRBV28	TRBJ1-4	once	NA	CASSLPGREKLFF	TGTGCCAGCAGTTTGCCAGGGCGAGAAAAACTGTTTTTT